These 10 T cell receptor beta chains came from one sample sequenced in a study of regulatory T cells in long-lasting Graves disease. Investigators prepared the TCR beta libraries by applying iRepertoire HTBI primers and Arm-PCR of CDR3 regions. TCRdb re-analysed the multiplex PCR reads in MiXCR, keeping a single row per CDR3 protein. The table has 300,000 to 500,000 distinct CDR3 sequences, about a fifth seen once. Time point in this sample: persistent/refractory GD, antithyroid drugs over 5 years with positive TRAb. TCR sequences were obtained from RNA taken from PBMCs. The sequences come from peripheral blood mononuclear cells (PBMCs), collected when the disease was refractory, from a patient treated with antithyroid drugs. These receptors all come from a female donor with Graves disease.

This rearrangement joins TRBV19 to TRBJ2-1, with TRBD1 as a possible D gene (5 bases). Trimming removed 5 bases at V and 5 bases at J, with 16 bases between. The CDR3 is 15 amino acids. From germline, CDR1 is LNHDA and CDR2 SQIVND (reference sequence). The CDR3 nucleotides are TGTGCCAGTAGTCCAGGCAGGGTCGTGAACAATGAGCAGTTCTTC. Its translation is CASSPGRVVNNEQFF.

There are a few counts of this clonotype. This could be a read error, since a much larger clone is one nucleotide away. This chain uses TRBV3-1 with TRBJ1-1; D unresolved. Germline V gene lookup returns CDR1 LGHDT and CDR2 YNNKEL (reference sequence). The CDR3 totals 12 residues. CDR3 nucleotide sequence: TGTGTCAGCAGCCAATTTGGAGCTGAAGCTTTCTTT. Translation gives CVSSQFGAEAFF. Together with reference TRBV3-1 and TRBJ1-1, the CDR3 gives the full variable domain: DTAVSQTPKYLVTQMGNDKSIKCEQNLGHDTMYWYKQDSKKFLKIMFSYNNKELIINETVPNRFSPKSPDKAHLNLHINSLELGDSAVYFCVSSQFGAEAFFGQGTRLTVV.

The V gene is TRBV11-3, the J gene TRBJ2-1; 13 positions agree with TRBD2. This CDR3 is 14 amino acids long. The V and J ends lost 1 base and 9 bases, in that order; junction bases with no gene match: 0. Germline-derived CDR1 and CDR2 are SGHNT and YENEEA. This CDR3 is CASSLGTSGSEQFF. CDR3 nucleotide sequence: TGTGCCAGCAGCTTAGGGACTAGCGGGAGTGAGCAGTTCTTC.

This clonotype showed up just a few times. One base away lies a much larger clone, so this may be a sequencing read error. The chain has TRBV20-1 and TRBJ2-3; no definite D call. The germline V gene has CDR1 DFQATT and CDR2 SNEGSKA (reference sequence). The CDR3 has 13 residues. This CDR3 is CSAFKGKADTRYF. For the CDR3, the DNA is TGCAGTGCGTTTAAAGGGAAGGCAGATACGCGGTATTTT.

This chain joins TRBV30 and TRBJ2-7; the match to TRBD2 covers 7 bases. Germline CDR1 is GTSNPN and CDR2 is SVGIG (reference sequence). After removal of 0 bases from V and 3 bases from J, the junction contained 5 bases not matched to a gene. The CDR3 is 14 amino acids. CDR3 nucleotide sequence: TGTGCCTGGAGTGTGGCTAGCGGAGGCTACGAGCAGTACTTC. It is translated as CAWSVASGGYEQYF.

About this clonotype: A read error may be the cause here, since a much bigger clone is one base away. This sequence joins TRBV12-3 or TRBV12-4 and TRBJ1-6; D not certain. CDR3 length: 18 residues. The CDR3 sequence is CASSFLDGGALYNSLLHF. As DNA, the CDR3 is TGTGCCAGCAGTTTCCTTGATGGAGGCGCTCTCTATAATTCACTCCTCCACTTT.

The chain couples TRBV7-9 to TRBJ2-7; TRBD2 aligns across 12 bases. The CDR3 has 21 residues. V was pared by 4 bases and J by 2 bases, with 21 bases of the junction left unmatched. Germline V gene lookup returns CDR1 SEHNR and CDR2 FQNEAQ (reference sequence). CDR3 in amino acids: CASSSPVPGTARLAGAYEQYF. Here the CDR3 DNA reads TGTGCCAGCAGCTCGCCCGTACCCGGGACAGCCCGACTAGCGGGAGCCTACGAGCAGTACTTC.

This clonotype appeared many times. The CDR3 bases are TGTGCCAGCAGCCAAGCTATTAATTCACCCCTCCACTTT. Its translation: CASSQAINSPLHF. This rearrangement joins TRBV3-1 to TRBJ1-6; D call uncertain. The CDR3 sequence is 13 residues long. V dropped 1 base and J dropped 6 bases, with 4 bases sitting between them. Looked up from germline, CDR1 is LGHDT and CDR2 is YNNKEL (reference sequence). Together with reference TRBV3-1 and TRBJ1-6, the CDR3 gives the full variable domain: DTAVSQTPKYLVTQMGNDKSIKCEQNLGHDTMYWYKQDSKKFLKIMFSYNNKELIINETVPNRFSPKSPDKAHLNLHINSLELGDSAVYFCASSQAINSPLHFGNGTRLTVT.

The chain links TRBV28 to TRBJ1-5, with D possibly matching TRBD1 (5 bases). CDR3 length equals 14 residues. Between the trimmed V and J ends, which lost 10 bases and 7 bases, there was a span of 20 bases. CDR1 and CDR2 (germline): MDHEN, SYDVKM. This CDR3 reads CATLEGRGKQPQHF. CDR3 DNA: TGTGCCACTCTAGAGGGACGCGGGAAGCAGCCCCAGCATTTT.

This clonotype came up many times. The chain employs TRBV5-1 and TRBJ1-4; 10 bases agree with TRBD1. The CDR3 covers 17 residues. Germline loops: CDR1 SGHRS, CDR2 YFSETQ. V gave up 5 bases and J gave up 2 bases; unmatched junction bases: 9. CDR3 coding DNA: TGCGCCAGCAGAACCGGGACAGGGGTAGAGACTAATGAAAAACTGTTTTTT. It is translated as CASRTGTGVETNEKLFF.